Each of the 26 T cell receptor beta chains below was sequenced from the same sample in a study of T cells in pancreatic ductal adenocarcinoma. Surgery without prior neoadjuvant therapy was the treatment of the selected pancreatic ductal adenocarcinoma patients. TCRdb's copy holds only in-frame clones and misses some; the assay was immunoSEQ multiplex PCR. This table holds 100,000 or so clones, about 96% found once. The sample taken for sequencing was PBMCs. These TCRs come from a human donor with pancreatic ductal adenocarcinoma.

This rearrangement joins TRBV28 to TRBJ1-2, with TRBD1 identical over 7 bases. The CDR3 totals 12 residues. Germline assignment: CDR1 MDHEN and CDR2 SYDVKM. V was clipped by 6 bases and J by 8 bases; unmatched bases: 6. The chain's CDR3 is CASRQQGTGYTF. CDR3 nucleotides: TGTGCCAGCAGGCAACAGGGGACGGGCTACACCTTC.

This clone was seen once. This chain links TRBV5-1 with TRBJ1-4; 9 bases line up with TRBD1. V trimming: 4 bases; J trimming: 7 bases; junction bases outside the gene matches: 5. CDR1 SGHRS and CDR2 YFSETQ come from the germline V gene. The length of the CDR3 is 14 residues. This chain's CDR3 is CASSPGQGGEKLFF. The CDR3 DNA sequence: TGCGCCAGCAGCCCGGGACAGGGAGGTGAAAAACTGTTTTTT.

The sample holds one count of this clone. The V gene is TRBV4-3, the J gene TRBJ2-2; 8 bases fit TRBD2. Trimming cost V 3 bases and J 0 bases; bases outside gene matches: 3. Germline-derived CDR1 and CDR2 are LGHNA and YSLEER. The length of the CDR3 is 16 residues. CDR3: CASSQGSGANTGELFF. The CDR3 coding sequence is TGCGCCAGCAGCCAGGGTAGCGGGGCGAACACCGGGGAGCTGTTTTTT.

CDR3 loop: CASRPKTGSGIYEQYF. The CDR3 DNA is TGCGCCAGCAGGCCAAAAACAGGGTCTGGGATTTACGAGCAGTACTTC. This rearrangement joins TRBV5-1 to TRBJ2-7, with D maybe TRBD1 (6 bases). Germline CDR1 reads SGHRS; CDR2 reads YFSETQ. This CDR3 contains 16 residues. V was pared by 5 bases and J by 4 bases, with 22 bases between.

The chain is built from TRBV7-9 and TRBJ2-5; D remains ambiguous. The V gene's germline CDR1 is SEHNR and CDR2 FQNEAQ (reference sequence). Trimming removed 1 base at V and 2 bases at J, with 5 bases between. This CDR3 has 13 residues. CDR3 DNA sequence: TGTGCCAGCAGCTTAGGAGGTCAAGAGACCCAGTACTTC. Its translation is CASSLGGQETQYF.

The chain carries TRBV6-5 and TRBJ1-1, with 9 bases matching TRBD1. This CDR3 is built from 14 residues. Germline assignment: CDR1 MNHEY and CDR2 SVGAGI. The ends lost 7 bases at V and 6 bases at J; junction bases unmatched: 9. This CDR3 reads CASTDTGGPSEAFF. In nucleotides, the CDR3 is TGTGCCAGCACCGACACAGGGGGCCCCTCTGAAGCTTTCTTT.

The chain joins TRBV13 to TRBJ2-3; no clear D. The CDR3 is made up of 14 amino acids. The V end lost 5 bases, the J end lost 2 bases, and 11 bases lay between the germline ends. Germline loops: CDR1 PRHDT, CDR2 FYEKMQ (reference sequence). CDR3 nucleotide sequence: TGTGCCAGCAGCCGAGGCCCTGACACAGATACGCAGTATTTT. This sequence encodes CASSRGPDTDTQYF.

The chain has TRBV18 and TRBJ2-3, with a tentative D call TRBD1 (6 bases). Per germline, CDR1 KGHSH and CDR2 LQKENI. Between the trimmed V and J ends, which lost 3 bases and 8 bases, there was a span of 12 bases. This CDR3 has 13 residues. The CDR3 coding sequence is TGTGCCAGCTCACCGGGAGAGGACAGTACGCAGTATTTT. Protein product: CASSPGEDSTQYF. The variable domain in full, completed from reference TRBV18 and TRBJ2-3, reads NAGVMQNPRHLVRRRGQEARLRCSPMKGHSHVYWYRQLPEEGLKFMVYLQKENIIDESGMPKERFSAEFPKEGPSILRIQQVVRGDSAAYFCASSPGEDSTQYFGPGTRLTVL.

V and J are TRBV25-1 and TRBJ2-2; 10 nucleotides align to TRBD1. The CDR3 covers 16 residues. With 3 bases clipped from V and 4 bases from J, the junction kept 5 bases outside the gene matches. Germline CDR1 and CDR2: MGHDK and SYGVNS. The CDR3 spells CASSESGTGATGELFF. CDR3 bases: TGTGCCAGCAGTGAGTCCGGGACAGGGGCCACCGGGGAGCTGTTTTTT.

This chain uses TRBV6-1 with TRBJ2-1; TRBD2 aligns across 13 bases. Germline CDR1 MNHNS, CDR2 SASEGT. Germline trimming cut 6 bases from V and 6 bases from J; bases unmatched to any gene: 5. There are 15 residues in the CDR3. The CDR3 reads CASSSGTSGTNEQFF. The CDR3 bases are TGTGCCAGCAGCTCCGGGACTAGCGGGACCAATGAGCAGTTCTTC.

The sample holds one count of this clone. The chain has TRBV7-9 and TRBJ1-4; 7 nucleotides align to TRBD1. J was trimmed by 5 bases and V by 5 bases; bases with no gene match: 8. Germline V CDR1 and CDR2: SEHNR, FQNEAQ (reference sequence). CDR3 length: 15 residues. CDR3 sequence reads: CASSPAGTENEKLFF. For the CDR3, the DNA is TGTGCCAGCAGCCCGGCCGGGACAGAAAATGAAAAACTGTTTTTT.

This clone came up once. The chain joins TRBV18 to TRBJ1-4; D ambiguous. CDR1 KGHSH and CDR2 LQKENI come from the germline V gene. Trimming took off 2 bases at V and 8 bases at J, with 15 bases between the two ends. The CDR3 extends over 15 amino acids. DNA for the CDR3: TGTGCCAGCTCACCAAACGAGGGAAGTGGAGAAAAACTGTTTTTT. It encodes CASSPNEGSGEKLFF.

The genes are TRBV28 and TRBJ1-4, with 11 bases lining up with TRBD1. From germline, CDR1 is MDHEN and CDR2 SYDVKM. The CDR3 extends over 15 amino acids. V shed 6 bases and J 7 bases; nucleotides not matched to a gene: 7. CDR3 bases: TGTGCCAGCAGCCGGACCGGGACAGGGGGTGAAAAACTGTTTTTT. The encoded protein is CASSRTGTGGEKLFF.

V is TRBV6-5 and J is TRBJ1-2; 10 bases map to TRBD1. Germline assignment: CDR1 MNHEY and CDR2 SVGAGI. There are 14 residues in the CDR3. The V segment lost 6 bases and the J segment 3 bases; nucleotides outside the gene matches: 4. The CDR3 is CASRTGQGHYGYTF. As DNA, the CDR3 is TGTGCCAGCAGGACGGGACAGGGGCACTATGGCTACACCTTC.

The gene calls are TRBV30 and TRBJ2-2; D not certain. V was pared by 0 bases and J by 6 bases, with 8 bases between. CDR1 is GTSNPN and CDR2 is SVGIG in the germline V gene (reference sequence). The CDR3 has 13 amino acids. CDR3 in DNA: TGTGCCTGGAGTGTAGTAAGCTCCGGGGAGCTGTTTTTT. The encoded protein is CAWSVVSSGELFF.

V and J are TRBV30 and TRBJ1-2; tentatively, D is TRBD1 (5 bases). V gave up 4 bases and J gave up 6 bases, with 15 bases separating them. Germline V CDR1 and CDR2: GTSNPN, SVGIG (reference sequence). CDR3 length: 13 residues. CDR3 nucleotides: TGTGCCTGGAAGCGAATAGGGGCCAATGGCTACACCTTC. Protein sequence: CAWKRIGANGYTF.

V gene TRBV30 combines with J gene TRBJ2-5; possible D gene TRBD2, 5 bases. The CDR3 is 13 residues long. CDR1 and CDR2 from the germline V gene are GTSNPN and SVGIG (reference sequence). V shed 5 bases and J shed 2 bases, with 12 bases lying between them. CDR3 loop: CAWGRGRQETQYF. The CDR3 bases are TGTGCCTGGGGGAGAGGCAGGCAAGAGACCCAGTACTTC.

CDR3 sequence: CASSVGPTNTGELFF. The CDR3 region has the DNA TGTGCCAGCAGTGTGGGCCCCACGAACACCGGGGAGCTGTTTTTT. The chain has TRBV2 and TRBJ2-2; no clear D. Per the germline V gene, CDR1 is SNHLY and CDR2 is FYNNEI. Trimming removed 4 bases at V and 0 bases at J, with 9 bases between. The length of the CDR3 is 15 residues.

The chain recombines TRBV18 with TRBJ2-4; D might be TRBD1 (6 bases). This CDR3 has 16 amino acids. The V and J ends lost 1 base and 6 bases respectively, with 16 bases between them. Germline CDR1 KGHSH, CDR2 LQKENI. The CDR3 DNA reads TGTGCCAGCTCACCACTGGGCAGGGGAGAGGGAAACATTCAGTACTTC. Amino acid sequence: CASSPLGRGEGNIQYF.

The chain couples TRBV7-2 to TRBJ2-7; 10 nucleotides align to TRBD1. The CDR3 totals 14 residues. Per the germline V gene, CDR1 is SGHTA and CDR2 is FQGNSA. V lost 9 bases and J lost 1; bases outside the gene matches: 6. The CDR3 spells CASRQGQGSYEQYF. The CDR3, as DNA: TGTGCCAGTCGGCAGGGACAGGGGTCCTACGAGCAGTACTTC.

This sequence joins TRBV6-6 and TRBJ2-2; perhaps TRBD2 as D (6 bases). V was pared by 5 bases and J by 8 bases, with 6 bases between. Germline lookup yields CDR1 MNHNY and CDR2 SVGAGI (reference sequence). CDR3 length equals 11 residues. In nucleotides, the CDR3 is TGTGCCAGCAGTCGGGGGGGGGAGCTGTTTTTT. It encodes CASSRGGELFF.

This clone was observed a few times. CDR3 in DNA: TGTGCCAGCAGCGGGACAGGGGGTTTTGGAAACACCATATATTTT. It translates to CASSGTGGFGNTIYF. The V and J genes are TRBV7-9 and TRBJ1-3; 11 bases map to TRBD1. This CDR3 has 15 residues. V trimming: 5 bases; J trimming: 3 bases; junction bases outside the gene matches: 3. The germline gives CDR1 SEHNR, CDR2 FQNEAQ (reference sequence).

In DNA form, the CDR3 reads TGTGCCAGCAGTTTTGGGGGGGATGGCTACACCTTC. It codes for CASSFGGDGYTF. The gene calls are TRBV28 and TRBJ1-2, with a possible D match to TRBD1 (5 bases). V shed 3 bases and J shed 6 bases, with 8 bases lying between them. Germline V CDR1 and CDR2: MDHEN, SYDVKM. This CDR3 spans 12 amino acids.

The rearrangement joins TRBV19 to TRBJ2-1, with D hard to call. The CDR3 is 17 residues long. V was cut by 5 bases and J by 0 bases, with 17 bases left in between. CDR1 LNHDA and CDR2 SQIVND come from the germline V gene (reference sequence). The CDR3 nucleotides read TGTGCCAGTAGTGTTAGCTATAGCATCCCCTCCTACAATGAGCAGTTCTTC. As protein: CASSVSYSIPSYNEQFF. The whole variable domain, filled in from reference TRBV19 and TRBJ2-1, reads DGGITQSPKYLFRKEGQNVTLSCEQNLNHDAMYWYRQDPGQGLRLIYYSQIVNDFQKGDIAEGYSVSREKKESFPLTVTSAQKNPTAFYLCASSVSYSIPSYNEQFFGPGTRLTVL.

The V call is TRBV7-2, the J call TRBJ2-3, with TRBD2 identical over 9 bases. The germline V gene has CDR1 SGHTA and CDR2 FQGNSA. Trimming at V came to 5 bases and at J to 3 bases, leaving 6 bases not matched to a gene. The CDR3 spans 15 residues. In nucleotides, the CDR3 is TGTGCCAGCAGCACCGGGACTAGCAGAACAGATACGCAGTATTTT. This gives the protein CASSTGTSRTDTQYF. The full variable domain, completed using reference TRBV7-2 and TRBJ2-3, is GAGVSQSPSNKVTEKGKDVELRCDPISGHTALYWYRQSLGQGLEFLIYFQGNSAPDKSGLPSDRFSAERTGGSVSTLTIQRTQQEDSAVYLCASSTGTSRTDTQYFGPGTRLTVL.

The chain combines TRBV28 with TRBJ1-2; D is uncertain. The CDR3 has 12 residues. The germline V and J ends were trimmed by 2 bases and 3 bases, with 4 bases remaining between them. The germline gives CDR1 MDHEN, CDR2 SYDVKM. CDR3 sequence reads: CASSLIDYGYTF. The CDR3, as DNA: TGTGCCAGCAGTTTAATCGACTATGGCTACACCTTC.